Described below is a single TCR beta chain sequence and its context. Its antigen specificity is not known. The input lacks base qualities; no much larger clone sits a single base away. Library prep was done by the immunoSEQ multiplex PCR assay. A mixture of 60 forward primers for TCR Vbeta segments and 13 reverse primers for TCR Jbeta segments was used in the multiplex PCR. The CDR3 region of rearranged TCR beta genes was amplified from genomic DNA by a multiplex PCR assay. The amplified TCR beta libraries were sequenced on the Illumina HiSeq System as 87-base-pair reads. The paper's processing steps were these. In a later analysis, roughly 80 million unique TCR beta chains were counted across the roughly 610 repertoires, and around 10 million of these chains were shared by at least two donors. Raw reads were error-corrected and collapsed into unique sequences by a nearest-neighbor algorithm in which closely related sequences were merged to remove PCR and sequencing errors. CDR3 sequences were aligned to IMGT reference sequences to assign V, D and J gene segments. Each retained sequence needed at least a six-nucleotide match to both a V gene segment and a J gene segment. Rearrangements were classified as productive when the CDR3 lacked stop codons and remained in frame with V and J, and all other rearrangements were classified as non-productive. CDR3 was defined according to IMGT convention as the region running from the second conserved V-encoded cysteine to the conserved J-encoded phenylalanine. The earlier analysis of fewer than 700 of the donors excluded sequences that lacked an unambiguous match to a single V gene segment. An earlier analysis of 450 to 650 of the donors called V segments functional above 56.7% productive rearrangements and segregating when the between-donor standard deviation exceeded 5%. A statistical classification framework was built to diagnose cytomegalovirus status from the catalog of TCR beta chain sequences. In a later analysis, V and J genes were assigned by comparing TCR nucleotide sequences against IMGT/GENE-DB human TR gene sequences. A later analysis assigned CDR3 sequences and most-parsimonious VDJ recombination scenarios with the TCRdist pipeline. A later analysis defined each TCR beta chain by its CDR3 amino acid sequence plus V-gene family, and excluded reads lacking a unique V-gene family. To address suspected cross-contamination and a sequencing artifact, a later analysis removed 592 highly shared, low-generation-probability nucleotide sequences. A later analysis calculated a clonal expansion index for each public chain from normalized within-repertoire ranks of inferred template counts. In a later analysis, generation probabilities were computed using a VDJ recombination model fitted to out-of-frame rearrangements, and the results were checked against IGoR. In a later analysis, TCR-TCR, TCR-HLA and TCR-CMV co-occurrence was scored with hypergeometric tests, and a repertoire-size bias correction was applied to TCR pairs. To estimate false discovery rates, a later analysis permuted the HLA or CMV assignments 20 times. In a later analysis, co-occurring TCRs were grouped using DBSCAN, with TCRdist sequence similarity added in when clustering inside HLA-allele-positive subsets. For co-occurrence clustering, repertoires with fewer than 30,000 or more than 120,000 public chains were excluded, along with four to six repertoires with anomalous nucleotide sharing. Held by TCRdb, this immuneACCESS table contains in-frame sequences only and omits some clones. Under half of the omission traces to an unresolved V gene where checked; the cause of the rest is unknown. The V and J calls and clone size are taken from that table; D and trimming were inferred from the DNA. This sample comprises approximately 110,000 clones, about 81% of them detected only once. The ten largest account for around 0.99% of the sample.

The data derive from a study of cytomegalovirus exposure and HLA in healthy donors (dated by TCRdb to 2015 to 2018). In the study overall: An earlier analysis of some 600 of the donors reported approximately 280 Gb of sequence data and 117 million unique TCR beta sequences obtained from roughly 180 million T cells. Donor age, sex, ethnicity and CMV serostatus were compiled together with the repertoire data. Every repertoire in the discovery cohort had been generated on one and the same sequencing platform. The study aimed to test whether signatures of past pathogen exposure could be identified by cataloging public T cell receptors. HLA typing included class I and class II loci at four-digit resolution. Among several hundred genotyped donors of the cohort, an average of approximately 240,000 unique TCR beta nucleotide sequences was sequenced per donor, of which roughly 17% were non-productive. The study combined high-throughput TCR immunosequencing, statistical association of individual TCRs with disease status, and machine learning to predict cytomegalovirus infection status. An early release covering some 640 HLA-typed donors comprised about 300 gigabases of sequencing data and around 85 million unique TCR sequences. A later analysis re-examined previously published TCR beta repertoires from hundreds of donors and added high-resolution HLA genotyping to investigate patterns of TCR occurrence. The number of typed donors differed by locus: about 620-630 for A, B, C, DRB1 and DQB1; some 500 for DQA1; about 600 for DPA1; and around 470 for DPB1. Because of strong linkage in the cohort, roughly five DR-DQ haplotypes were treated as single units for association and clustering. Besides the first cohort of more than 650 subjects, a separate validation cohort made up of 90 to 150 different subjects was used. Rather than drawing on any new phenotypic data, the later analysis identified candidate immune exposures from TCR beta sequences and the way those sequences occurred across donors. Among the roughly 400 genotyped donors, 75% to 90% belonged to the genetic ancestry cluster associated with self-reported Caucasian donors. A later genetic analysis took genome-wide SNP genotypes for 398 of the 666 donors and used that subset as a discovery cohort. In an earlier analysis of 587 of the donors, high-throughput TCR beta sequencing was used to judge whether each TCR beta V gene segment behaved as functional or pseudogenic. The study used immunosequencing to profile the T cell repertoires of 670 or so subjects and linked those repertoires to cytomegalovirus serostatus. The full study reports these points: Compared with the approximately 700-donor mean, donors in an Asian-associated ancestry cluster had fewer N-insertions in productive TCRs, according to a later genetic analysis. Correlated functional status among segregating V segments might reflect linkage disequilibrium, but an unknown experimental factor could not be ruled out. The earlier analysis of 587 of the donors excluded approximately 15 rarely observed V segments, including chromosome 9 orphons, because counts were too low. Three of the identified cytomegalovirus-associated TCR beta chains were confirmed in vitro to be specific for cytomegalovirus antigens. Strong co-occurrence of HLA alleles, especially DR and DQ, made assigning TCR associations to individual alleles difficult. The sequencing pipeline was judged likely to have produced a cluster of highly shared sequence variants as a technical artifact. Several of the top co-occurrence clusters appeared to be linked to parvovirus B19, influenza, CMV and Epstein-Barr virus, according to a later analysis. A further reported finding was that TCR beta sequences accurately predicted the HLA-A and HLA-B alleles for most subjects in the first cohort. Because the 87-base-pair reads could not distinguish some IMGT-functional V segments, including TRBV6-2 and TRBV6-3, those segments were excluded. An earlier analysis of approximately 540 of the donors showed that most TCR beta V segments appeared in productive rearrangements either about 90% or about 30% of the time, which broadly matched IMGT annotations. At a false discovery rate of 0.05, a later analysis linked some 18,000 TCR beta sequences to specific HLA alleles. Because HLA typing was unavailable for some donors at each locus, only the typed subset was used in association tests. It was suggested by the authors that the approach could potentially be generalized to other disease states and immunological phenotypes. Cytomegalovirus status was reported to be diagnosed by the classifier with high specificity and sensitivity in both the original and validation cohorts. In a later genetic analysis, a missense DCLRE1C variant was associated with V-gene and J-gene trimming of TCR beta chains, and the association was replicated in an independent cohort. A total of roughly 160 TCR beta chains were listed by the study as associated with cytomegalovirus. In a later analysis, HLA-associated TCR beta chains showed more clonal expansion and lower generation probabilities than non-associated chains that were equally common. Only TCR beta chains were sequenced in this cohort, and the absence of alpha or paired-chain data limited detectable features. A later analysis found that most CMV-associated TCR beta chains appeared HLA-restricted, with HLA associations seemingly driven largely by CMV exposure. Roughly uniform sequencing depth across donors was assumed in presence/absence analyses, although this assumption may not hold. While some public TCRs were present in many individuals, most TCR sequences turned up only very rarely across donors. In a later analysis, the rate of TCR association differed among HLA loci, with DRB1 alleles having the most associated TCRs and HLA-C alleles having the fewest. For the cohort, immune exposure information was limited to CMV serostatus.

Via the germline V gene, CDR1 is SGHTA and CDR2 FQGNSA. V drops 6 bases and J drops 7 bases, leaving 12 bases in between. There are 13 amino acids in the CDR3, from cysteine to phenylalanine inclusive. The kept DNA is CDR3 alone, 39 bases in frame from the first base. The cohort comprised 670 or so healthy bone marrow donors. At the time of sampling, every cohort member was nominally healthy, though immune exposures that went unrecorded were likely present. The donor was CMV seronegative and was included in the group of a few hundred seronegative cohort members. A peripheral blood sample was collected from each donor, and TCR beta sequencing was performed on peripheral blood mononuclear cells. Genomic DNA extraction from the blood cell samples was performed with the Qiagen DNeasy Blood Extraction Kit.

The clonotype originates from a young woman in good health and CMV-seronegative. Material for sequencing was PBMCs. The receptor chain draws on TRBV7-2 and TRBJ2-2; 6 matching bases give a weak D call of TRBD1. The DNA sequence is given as TGTGCCAGCAGTATAGGGGGTTACGGGGAGCTGTTTTTT. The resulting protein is CASSIGGYGELFF.